This TCR beta chain was identified during a study of T cell responses to AZD1222 COVID-19 vaccine (dated by TCRdb to about 2021). Background on the whole study: A total of around 240 trial participants underwent TCR sequencing, of whom roughly 210 received two doses of AZD1222 and about 25 received two doses of the MenACWY control vaccine. Trial participants were enrolled by age into 18-55, 56-69 and 70-plus year subgroups, with roughly 160, 29 and 62 TCR-sequenced participants respectively.

A remark on this clone: No antigen is known for it. No base qualities exist here, and no much larger clone lies one base off it.

A distance of 14 bases separates the germline ends of V and J, which lose 2 bases and 9 bases respectively. According to the germline V gene (reference sequence), CDR1 reads SEHNR and CDR2 reads FQNEAQ. The CDR3 spans 13 residues, from the cysteine through the phenylalanine. The retained sequence is limited to the CDR3, 39 bases, with the frame set at the first base. Study-level results and caveats: Because no day 14 peak-response samples were available, the repertoires could be characterized only after the peak T cell response. After two AZD1222 doses, both the breadth and the depth of spike-specific TCRs were significantly higher than at day 0 and than in MenACWY recipients. Only a handful of AZD1222 recipients were SARS-CoV-2 seropositive at baseline, limiting conclusions about previously exposed vaccinees. The 56-69-year group was small, and its depth increase did not reach significance, likely because of low power. CD4 TCRs associated with the vaccine covered the entire spike protein, and the dominant responses were in regions 160-218 and 743-854. Reportedly, almost half of the unique spike-specific TCRs recognized epitopes lying outside the regions that are mutated in the B.1.351 and B.1.1.7 variants. Participants were mostly white British and included more females than males, and it was suggested by the authors that clonal diversity may have been underestimated.

What this sample's time point label stands for: sample from adult after SARS-CoV-2 infection, after symptom onset. A couple of convalescent COVID-19 patients, sampled after symptom onset from adults with prior SARS-CoV-2 infection, were also TCR-sequenced for comparison. The CDR3 regions of human TCRbeta chains were subjected to immunosequencing. From the authors' description of their analysis: TCRs in the repertoires were compared against a reference library of SARS-CoV-2-specific TCRs that had been generated with the MIRA antigen-specificity platform. Breadth meant the fraction of unique TCRs that were SARS-CoV-2-associated, whereas depth meant the fraction of total T cells that were SARS-CoV-2-associated. Using the MIRA data, each spike-specific TCR was mapped to the spike region that the TCR reacts to and placed in a CD4 or CD8 class. Log10-transformed breadth and depth values were compared by one-way ANOVA with Sidak's multiple comparisons tests. TCRdb limited this immuneACCESS table to in-frame rearrangements with V and J called. A share of clones is missing; checked studies link under half to unresolved V genes, and the rest is unexplained. V and J calls and clone size are as listed in that table; D and trimming were resolved from the DNA. The sample table records 150,000 to 190,000 clones; about 88% of these occur just once. The ten top clones hold approximately 6.6% of the sample.

The sequencing here drew on peripheral blood, taken after recovery from COVID-19. The rearrangement combines TRBV7-9 with TRBJ2-7; the D gene is perhaps TRBD1 or TRBD2, as each covers 5 bases. This TCR was recovered from an adult who had recovered from COVID-19. The DNA sequence is TGTGCCAGCAGCTTACACGGCGCTGGGGGGCAGTACTTC. Protein translation: CASSLHGAGGQYF.